A single sample is the source of the 20 T cell receptor beta chains below, sequenced in a study of CD8 T cells in ankylosing spondylitis. MiXCR was run by TCRdb on the 5' RACE reads, yielding one entry per CDR3 protein. The sample consists of some 300,000 distinct CDR3 sequences, around 20% of them appearing once. The sequencing sample was made of blood, either unsorted or a sorted T cell fraction (not recorded which). The receptors here all came from a female donor with ankylosing spondylitis or in good health (not recorded which).

The rearrangement uses TRBV18 and TRBJ2-7; D not resolved. CDR1 KGHSH and CDR2 LQKENI come from the germline V gene. The CDR3 consists of 17 residues. V lost 5 bases to trimming and J lost 0 bases, with 20 bases between them. CDR3 sequence: CASSRRGLNVGSYEQYF. CDR3 DNA sequence: TGTGCCAGCTCAAGACGCGGCCTCAACGTCGGCTCCTACGAGCAGTACTTC.

The chain joins TRBV6-2 or TRBV6-3 to TRBJ2-3, with TRBD1 matching over 10 bases. CDR1 MNHEY and CDR2 SVGEGT come from the germline V gene. The CDR3 sequence is 16 residues long. Trimming removed 4 bases from V and 7 bases from J; junction bases left unmatched: 11. The CDR3, as DNA: TGTGCCAGCAGTTCCCTGGGACAGGGGAATGTAAATACGCAGTATTTT. It specifies CASSSLGQGNVNTQYF.

This clonotype was found a few times. The chain employs TRBV11-2 and TRBJ2-6, with D perhaps matching TRBD2 (5 bases). V gave up 5 bases and J gave up 0 bases, with 20 bases separating them. There are 19 residues in the CDR3. The germline gives CDR1 SGHAT, CDR2 FQNNGV. This CDR3 is CASSPSLGSAYSGANVLTF. The DNA of the CDR3 is TGTGCCAGCAGCCCCTCTCTAGGGAGTGCCTACTCTGGGGCCAACGTCCTGACTTTC.

The V call is TRBV20-1, the J call TRBJ2-6; D perhaps matches TRBD2 (5 bases). The CDR3 covers 16 residues. Germline CDR1 reads DFQATT; CDR2 reads SNEGSKA (reference sequence). Trimming cost V 3 bases and J 1 base, with 13 bases left between them. The CDR3 loop reads CSAREERKSGANVLTF. The CDR3 bases are TGCAGTGCTAGGGAGGAGCGGAAATCTGGGGCCAACGTCCTGACTTTC.

The CDR3 bases are TGTGCCAGCCGATCTCGGACTGGCTCCTACAATGAGCAGTTCTTC. Residues: CASRSRTGSYNEQFF. The chain recombines TRBV19 with TRBJ2-1; D possibly corresponds to TRBD2 (5 bases). The CDR3 runs 15 residues. In germline, CDR1 is LNHDA, CDR2 SQIVND (reference sequence). The ends were cut back, 9 bases at V and 0 bases at J, with 15 bases in the middle.

This clonotype has only a few counts. J is TRBJ1-5 and V is TRBV11-2; D possibly corresponds to TRBD1 (5 bases). Germline V lookup: CDR1 SGHAT, CDR2 FQNNGV. Trimming removed 3 bases at V and 3 bases at J, with 15 bases between. This CDR3 region has 16 residues. The CDR3 spells CASSFGGRGANQPQHF. In DNA form, the CDR3 reads TGTGCCAGCAGCTTCGGGGGTAGAGGGGCCAATCAGCCCCAGCATTTT.

This chain uses TRBV5-1 with TRBJ2-7; possible D gene TRBD1, 7 bases. This CDR3 comprises 16 residues. The germline V gene encodes CDR1 SGHRS and CDR2 YFSETQ. V dropped 1 base and J dropped 0 bases, with 14 bases sitting between them. CDR3 DNA sequence: TGCGCCAGCAGCTTGTCAGGGGGAGGTTCCTCCTACGAGCAGTACTTC. It codes for CASSLSGGGSSYEQYF.

This clonotype has just a few counts. The chain employs TRBV14 and TRBJ1-1, with D uncertain. The V end lost 0 bases, the J end lost 0 bases, and 2 bases lay between the germline ends. CDR1 and CDR2 (germline): SGHDN, FVKESK. The CDR3 spans 13 residues. CDR3 sequence: CASSQDLNTEAFF. In nucleotides, the CDR3 is TGTGCCAGCAGCCAAGATCTGAACACTGAAGCTTTCTTT.

This clonotype was recorded at least ten times. The chain is built from TRBV6-5 and TRBJ2-7; unclear D gene. The CDR3 has 11 amino acids. Germline V CDR1 and CDR2: MNHEY, SVGAGI. V was trimmed by 5 bases and J by 4 bases, leaving 6 bases between them. The CDR3 nucleotides read TGTGCCAGCAGTGGGATGTACGAGCAGTACTTC. It specifies CASSGMYEQYF.

The chain couples TRBV12-3 or TRBV12-4 to TRBJ1-6, with TRBD1 as a possible D gene (6 bases). V dropped 2 bases and J dropped 10 bases, with 15 bases sitting between them. The CDR3 is made up of 15 amino acids. The CDR3 DNA reads as TGTGCCAGCAGTTTAATGACAGGCGGTGGGTCACCCCTCCACTTT. Protein sequence: CASSLMTGGGSPLHF.

This clonotype has a handful of counts. The chain is built from TRBV9 and TRBJ2-2; TRBD2 aligns across 10 bases. J lost 4 bases, V lost 0 bases, and 3 bases had no gene match. The length of the CDR3 is 16 residues. CDR1 is SGDLS, CDR2 YYNGEE, per germline. CDR3 region: CASSVASGRATGELFF. In nucleotides, the CDR3 is TGTGCCAGCAGCGTAGCCAGCGGGAGGGCCACCGGGGAGCTGTTTTTT. Full variable domain (remainder filled in from reference TRBV9 and TRBJ2-2): DSGVTQTPKHLITATGQRVTLRCSPRSGDLSVYWYQQSLDQGLQFLIQYYNGEERAKGNILERFSAQQFPDLHSELNLSSLELGDSALYFCASSVASGRATGELFFGEGSRLTVL.

The genes are TRBV27 and TRBJ2-1; no reliable D call. Germline V CDR1 and CDR2: MNHEY, SMNVEV (reference sequence). Trimming cost V 2 bases and J 0 bases, with 17 bases left between them. The CDR3 has 18 residues. CDR3 residues: CASSLDALQRTSYNEQFF. The DNA for the CDR3 is TGTGCCAGCAGTTTAGACGCCCTCCAGAGGACCTCCTACAATGAGCAGTTCTTC.

This clonotype has ten or more counts. The chain joins TRBV20-1 to TRBJ2-3, with 9 bases lining up with TRBD1. Unmatched junction bases numbered 6, after V lost 5 bases and J lost 0 bases. There are 15 residues in the CDR3. Germline CDR1 is DFQATT and CDR2 is SNEGSKA (reference sequence). The chain's CDR3 is CSAERGQGSTDTQYF. Written as DNA, the CDR3 is TGCAGTGCTGAACGAGGACAGGGGAGCACAGATACGCAGTATTTT.

A few counts support this clonotype. V gene TRBV29-1 combines with J gene TRBJ2-1; 9 bases are shared with TRBD2. Looked up from germline, CDR1 is SQVTM and CDR2 is ANQGSEA. Losses at the gene ends were 6 bases for V and 4 bases for J; bases not matched to a gene: 10. This CDR3 spans 15 amino acids. As DNA, the CDR3 is TGCAGCGTCCCTCGGGGTAGCGGGGGATACAATGAGCAGTTCTTC. Protein sequence: CSVPRGSGGYNEQFF.

This clonotype has a handful of counts. The chain has TRBV25-1 and TRBJ2-7, with D possibly being TRBD2 (6 bases). V gave up 6 bases and J gave up 11 bases, with 20 bases separating them. The CDR3 is 13 amino acids. Germline CDR1 is MGHDK and CDR2 is SYGVNS. The DNA for the CDR3 is TGTGCCAGCAGCGAGACCCGGGACTCCCGCAAGTACTTC. Translating gives CASSETRDSRKYF.

V is TRBV21-1 and J is TRBJ2-1. TRBV21-1 is deemed a pseudogene. The CDR3 runs 15 residues. CDR3 nucleotides: TGTGCCAGCAGCATCGTGACCCAAGCCTACAATGAGCAGTTCTTC. Amino acid sequence: CASSIVTQAYNEQFF.

J is TRBJ2-3 and V is TRBV12-3 or TRBV12-4; D may be TRBD1 (5 bases). The CDR3 spans 15 residues. Between the trimmed V and J ends, which lost 6 bases and 4 bases, there was a span of 17 bases. As DNA, the CDR3 is TGTGCCAGCAGCTTACGGTCGACAGATTCAGATACGCAGTATTTT. It specifies CASSLRSTDSDTQYF.

The V gene is TRBV7-2, the J gene TRBJ2-2; 12 nucleotides line up with TRBD2. V was clipped by 5 bases and J by 5 bases; unmatched bases: 3. Per germline, CDR1 SGHTA and CDR2 FQGNSA. The CDR3 has 15 residues. The chain's CDR3 is CASSIGLAGTGELFF. CDR3 nucleotides: TGTGCCAGCAGCATCGGACTAGCGGGGACCGGGGAGCTGTTTTTT.

V and J are TRBV7-2 and TRBJ1-1; TRBD1 might be the D (5 bases). V gave up 3 bases and J gave up 6 bases, with 11 bases separating them. This CDR3 has 13 residues. Germline V gene data show CDR1 as SGHTA and CDR2 as FQGNSA. The CDR3: CASSFRPGAEAFF. In nucleotides, the CDR3 is TGTGCCAGCAGCTTCCGTCCGGGGGCTGAAGCTTTCTTT.

Only a few counts were recorded for this clonotype. The chain couples TRBV12-3 or TRBV12-4 to TRBJ1-3; tentatively, D is TRBD1 (5 bases). With 7 bases removed from V and 0 bases from J, the gap between germline ends came to 7 bases. There are 13 residues in the CDR3. The CDR3 DNA reads as TGTGCCAGCACAGGGAGCTCTGGAAACACCATATATTTT. It codes for CASTGSSGNTIYF.